The subject of this entry is one T cell receptor (beta chain). The entry originates in a study of blood T cell repertoires in COVID-19. Clones were sequenced by immunoSEQ multiplex PCR, and TCRdb holds only the in-frame ones, with some missing. This table has 55,000 to 65,000 clones, around 80% appearing once. The sequence was obtained from a man younger than 40 with COVID-19, enrolled during active disease. Source material: peripheral blood.

The CDR3 DNA follows: TGCGCCAGCAGCCAAGATTCGGTCCCACCCCTCCACTTT. Encoded protein: CASSQDSVPPLHF. The chain combines TRBV4-1 with TRBJ1-6; no definite D call. The germline CDR1 and CDR2 sequences are MGHRA and YSYEKL. The CDR3 extends over 13 amino acids. Between the trimmed V and J ends, which lost 0 bases and 11 bases, there was a span of 8 bases.